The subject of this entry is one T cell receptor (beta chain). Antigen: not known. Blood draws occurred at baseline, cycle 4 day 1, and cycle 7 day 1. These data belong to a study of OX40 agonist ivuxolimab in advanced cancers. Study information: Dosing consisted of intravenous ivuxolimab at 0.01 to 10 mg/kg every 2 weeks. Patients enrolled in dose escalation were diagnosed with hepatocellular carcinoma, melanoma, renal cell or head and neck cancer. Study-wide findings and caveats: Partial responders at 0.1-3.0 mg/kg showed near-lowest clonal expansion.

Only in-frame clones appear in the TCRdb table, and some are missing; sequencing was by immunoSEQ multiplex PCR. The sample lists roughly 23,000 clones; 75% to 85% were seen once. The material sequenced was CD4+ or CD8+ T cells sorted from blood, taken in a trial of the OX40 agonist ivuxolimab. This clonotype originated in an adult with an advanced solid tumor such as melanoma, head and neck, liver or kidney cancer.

In DNA form, the CDR3 reads TGTGCCAGCAGCCAAAGGACTAGCGGAACAGATACGCAGTATTTT. Its translation is CASSQRTSGTDTQYF. The chain carries TRBV11-1 and TRBJ2-3; 10 nucleotides agree with TRBD2. Germline V gene sequence: CDR1 SGHAT, CDR2 FQDESV (reference sequence). CDR3 length equals 15 residues. V was pared by 5 bases and J by 3 bases, with 5 bases of the junction left unmatched.